One and the same sample provided the 10 T cell receptor beta chains below, sequenced in a study of cytomegalovirus exposure and HLA in healthy donors listed by TCRdb under 2017. Library preparation was by the immunoSEQ multiplex PCR assay. For the multiplex PCR, a mixture combining 60 forward primers for TCR Vbeta segments and 13 reverse primers for TCR Jbeta segments was used. This immuneACCESS table, as held by TCRdb, lists in-frame sequences with V and J called but not all clones. Of the missing ones, under half trace to an unresolved V gene in checked studies; the others have no known cause. The table for this sample lists 90,000 to 130,000 clones; 74% of them were counted only once. Jointly, the top ten make up around 5% of the sample. Source material: PBMCs. Source of these receptors: a young man in good health and CMV-seropositive.

The chain recombines TRBV19 with TRBJ1-5; D gene unclear. The CDR3 covers 13 residues. With 4 bases removed from V and 4 bases from J, the gap between germline ends came to 8 bases. CDR1 is LNHDA and CDR2 is SQIVND in the germline V gene (reference sequence). CDR3 DNA sequence: TGTGCCAGTAGTAAGAGAGGGAATCAGCCCCAGCATTTT. Encoded protein: CASSKRGNQPQHF.

J is TRBJ2-1 and V is TRBV29-1; D perhaps matches TRBD2 (5 bases). There are 15 residues in the CDR3. The V gene lost 6 bases and the J gene lost 3 bases, with 18 bases spanning the gap. The germline V gene encodes CDR1 SQVTM and CDR2 ANQGSEA. This chain's CDR3 is CSVPGAAWGYNEQFF. The CDR3 DNA reads as TGCAGCGTCCCAGGAGCGGCCTGGGGCTACAATGAGCAGTTCTTC.

The chain employs TRBV7-2 and TRBJ1-3; D remains ambiguous. CDR1 and CDR2 (germline): SGHTA, FQGNSA. The V and J ends lost 3 bases and 0 bases respectively, with 3 bases between them. This CDR3 is 13 amino acids long. The CDR3 DNA sequence: TGTGCCAGCAGCTTCAACTCTGGAAACACCATATATTTT. It specifies CASSFNSGNTIYF.

The V and J genes are TRBV19 and TRBJ2-3, with D perhaps TRBD2 (6 bases). Germline V gene sequence: CDR1 LNHDA, CDR2 SQIVND (reference sequence). This CDR3 region has 15 residues. V lost 3 bases and J lost 1, with 11 bases in between. The CDR3 nucleotides are TGTGCCAGTAGTATTCTCGGGAGAGGCACAGATACGCAGTATTTT. Translating gives CASSILGRGTDTQYF.

The rearrangement joins TRBV10-3 to TRBJ2-6, with 8 bases matching TRBD2. The CDR3 is made up of 18 amino acids. V gave up 4 bases and J gave up 0 bases; unmatched junction bases: 8. Germline lookup yields CDR1 ENHRY and CDR2 SYGVKD. In DNA, the CDR3 is TGTGCCATCAGTGGCGGAGCGGGGGACTTCTCTGGGGCCAACGTCCTGACTTTC. The encoded protein is CAISGGAGDFSGANVLTF.

The CDR3 DNA sequence: TGTGCCAGCAGCACCCGACAGGGTCCCGGAAACACCATATATTTT. This codes for CASSTRQGPGNTIYF. The V gene is TRBV9, the J gene TRBJ1-3; 7 nucleotides match TRBD1. The trim removed 4 bases at V and 4 bases at J, leaving 8 bases unmatched. The CDR3 extends over 15 amino acids. The germline gives CDR1 SGDLS, CDR2 YYNGEE.

The chain joins TRBV6-6 to TRBJ2-7; 10 positions match TRBD1. V shed 2 bases, J shed 6 bases, and the junction held 7 bases outside the gene matches. Germline loops: CDR1 MNHNY, CDR2 SVGAGI (reference sequence). CDR3 length: 15 residues. The CDR3 DNA is TGTGCCAGCAGTTACCCGGGACAGGGGTTAGGCGAGCAGTACTTC. Its protein is CASSYPGQGLGEQYF.

This chain uses TRBV19 with TRBJ1-6; D possibly corresponds to TRBD1 (5 bases). Germline-derived CDR1 and CDR2 are LNHDA and SQIVND (reference sequence). The V end was cut by 2 bases, the J end by 6 bases, with 14 bases between. The CDR3 consists of 16 residues. The chain's CDR3 is CASSIQGADGNSPLHF. For the CDR3, the DNA is TGTGCCAGTAGTATACAGGGCGCTGATGGTAATTCACCCCTCCACTTT. The full variable domain, rest sourced from reference TRBV19 and TRBJ1-6, is DGGITQSPKYLFRKEGQNVTLSCEQNLNHDAMYWYRQDPGQGLRLIYYSQIVNDFQKGDIAEGYSVSREKKESFPLTVTSAQKNPTAFYLCASSIQGADGNSPLHFGNGTRLTVT.

This clone was detected once. The J gene is TRBJ2-2, the V gene TRBV5-1, with TRBD2 matching over 10 bases. From germline, CDR1 is SGHRS and CDR2 YFSETQ. This CDR3 contains 15 residues. Trimming cost V 4 bases and J 4 bases; bases outside gene matches: 4. Here the CDR3 reads CASSGTSGVTGELFF. The CDR3 nucleotides read TGCGCCAGCAGCGGAACTAGCGGGGTCACCGGGGAGCTGTTTTTT. Combining the CDR3 with reference TRBV5-1 and TRBJ2-2 gives the whole variable domain KAGVTQTPRYLIKTRGQQVTLSCSPISGHRSVSWYQQTPGQGLQFLFEYFSETQRNKGNFPGRFSGRQFSNSRSEMNVSTLELGDSALYLCASSGTSGVTGELFFGEGSRLTVL.

The chain recombines TRBV30 with TRBJ2-5, with TRBD2 matching over 7 bases. The CDR3 spans 16 residues. Germline V gene sequence: CDR1 GTSNPN, CDR2 SVGIG (reference sequence). The trim removed 0 bases at V and 2 bases at J, leaving 9 bases unmatched. CDR3 sequence (DNA): TGTGCCTGGAGTGTGGGTTGGCGGGGGATACAAGAGACCCAGTACTTC. Translating gives CAWSVGWRGIQETQYF.